The 12 T cell receptor beta chains presented below share a single source sample, sequenced in a study of T cell changes during pregnancy in multiple sclerosis. Sequencing used immunoSEQ multiplex PCR; TCRdb keeps in-frame clones, though not all of them. This table has around 70,000 clones, about 90% appearing once. Sample: peripheral blood, taken in the second trimester of pregnancy. All receptors derive from a female donor with multiple sclerosis, enrolled in a pregnancy study.

This clone was detected once. As DNA, the CDR3 is TGCAGTGCTTGGCGGGGGGAGCTGTTTTTT. Translated: CSAWRGELFF. The chain joins TRBV20-1 to TRBJ2-2; no definite D call. V lost 5 bases and J 8 bases, leaving 6 bases between the germline ends. Germline loops: CDR1 DFQATT, CDR2 SNEGSKA (reference sequence). This CDR3 has 10 residues.

A single count supports this clone. The chain links TRBV11-1 to TRBJ1-6; 11 bases align to TRBD1. The junction had 11 bases not matched to a gene; V was cut back by 5 bases and J by 5 bases. The CDR3 contains 18 residues. Germline V gene data show CDR1 as SGHAT and CDR2 as FQDESV (reference sequence). The DNA for the CDR3 is TGTGCCAGCAGCCCTAACCCCGGGACAGGGGGGAATAATTCACCCCTCCACTTT. The encoded protein is CASSPNPGTGGNNSPLHF.

The V gene is TRBV5-6, the J gene TRBJ1-2; D possibly corresponds to TRBD1 (6 bases). V lost 2 bases and J 8 bases, leaving 16 bases between the germline ends. The CDR3 runs 14 residues. Per the germline V gene, CDR1 is SGHDT and CDR2 is YYEEEE. CDR3 amino acids: CASSFVQQGSGYTF. CDR3 DNA sequence: TGTGCCAGCAGCTTTGTCCAACAGGGTTCGGGCTACACCTTC. Using reference TRBV5-6 and TRBJ1-2 for the parts outside the CDR3, the full variable domain is DAGVTQSPTHLIKTRGQQVTLRCSPKSGHDTVSWYQQALGQGPQFIFQYYEEEERQRGNFPDRFSGHQFPNYSSELNVNALLLGDSALYLCASSFVQQGSGYTFGSGTRLTVV.

This clone was observed a single time. CDR3 bases: TGCGCCAGCAGCCCCGCGAAGGGGTGCTACGAGCAGTACTTC. As protein: CASSPAKGCYEQYF. The chain uses TRBV5-1 and TRBJ2-7; weak D call: TRBD1 (5 bases). V gave up 4 bases and J gave up 3 bases, with 14 bases separating them. From germline, CDR1 is SGHRS and CDR2 YFSETQ. The CDR3 contains 14 residues.

V usage is TRBV4-2 and J usage is TRBJ1-6, with 7 positions matching TRBD1. The V gene end was trimmed by 1 base and the J gene end by 12 bases; junction bases not matched to a gene: 9. Germline CDR1 is LGHNA and CDR2 is YNFKEQ. This CDR3 is built from 15 residues. CDR3 sequence: CASSQVDRDLRPLHF. The DNA of the CDR3 is TGTGCCAGCAGCCAAGTTGACAGGGACTTACGACCCCTCCACTTT.

The chain couples TRBV7-2 to TRBJ1-6; 9 nucleotides agree with TRBD1. The CDR3 extends over 15 amino acids. CDR1 is SGHTA, CDR2 FQGNSA, per germline. J gave up 9 bases and V 5 bases, and 8 bases lay outside the gene matches. CDR3: CASSARDRVASPLHF. The CDR3 region has the DNA TGTGCCAGCAGCGCGCGGGACAGGGTGGCTTCACCCCTCCACTTT.

This chain joins TRBV5-3 and TRBJ1-1, with D maybe TRBD1 (5 bases). TRBV5-3 is noted as an ORF with a role that remains uncertain. This CDR3 comprises 13 residues. V dropped 4 bases and J dropped 4 bases, with 11 bases sitting between them. The CDR3 loop reads CARSQGGCTEAFF. In DNA form, the CDR3 reads TGTGCCAGAAGCCAGGGTGGTTGCACTGAAGCTTTCTTT.

The J gene is TRBJ1-6, the V gene TRBV11-2; possibly TRBD1 for D (5 bases). The CDR3 length is 14 residues. The V end was cut by 3 bases, the J end by 7 bases, with 10 bases between. The germline V gene encodes CDR1 SGHAT and CDR2 FQNNGV. The CDR3, as DNA: TGTGCCAGCAGCTTCGGGGGAGGCAATTCACCCCTCCACTTT. As protein: CASSFGGGNSPLHF.

The chain has TRBV19 and TRBJ1-2, with 8 nucleotides matching TRBD1. This CDR3 region has 16 residues. V lost 7 bases, J lost 4 bases, and 14 bases stayed unmatched. The germline CDR1 and CDR2 sequences are LNHDA and SQIVND (reference sequence). This CDR3 is CASMRTGKPPFYGYTF. In nucleotides, the CDR3 is TGTGCCAGTATGCGGACAGGGAAACCTCCCTTCTATGGCTACACCTTC.

The chain recombines TRBV5-1 with TRBJ1-4; D call uncertain. The length of the CDR3 is 14 residues. V dropped 1 base and J dropped 8 bases, with 12 bases sitting between them. Per germline, CDR1 SGHRS and CDR2 YFSETQ. CDR3 protein: CASSLSGVGEKLFF. DNA of the CDR3: TGCGCCAGCAGCTTGTCCGGGGTTGGAGAAAAACTGTTTTTT. The entire variable domain, with the rest obtained from reference TRBV5-1 and TRBJ1-4, is as follows: KAGVTQTPRYLIKTRGQQVTLSCSPISGHRSVSWYQQTPGQGLQFLFEYFSETQRNKGNFPGRFSGRQFSNSRSEMNVSTLELGDSALYLCASSLSGVGEKLFFGSGTQLSVL.

This chain connects TRBV7-6 to TRBJ1-6, with 9 bases identical to TRBD1. Germline CDR1 SGHVS, CDR2 FNYEAQ. After removal of 8 bases from V and 8 bases from J, the junction contained 10 bases not matched to a gene. This CDR3 region has 15 residues. The CDR3 region is CASGTGSSGDSPLHF. The CDR3 coding sequence is TGTGCCAGCGGGACAGGGAGCTCCGGCGATTCACCCCTCCACTTT.

The chain uses TRBV5-4 and TRBJ1-4, with no clear D. V was cut by 1 base and J by 6 bases, with 10 bases left in between. Germline V gene data show CDR1 as SGHNT and CDR2 as YYREEE (reference sequence). The CDR3 is 14 amino acids. As DNA, the CDR3 is TGTGCCAGCAGCTTGTGGGGAGAGGATGAAAAACTGTTTTTT. It is translated as CASSLWGEDEKLFF.